The clone carrying this TCR beta chain appeared many times. Alongside a J-beta primer mix, a sample-barcoded 5' primer served in a second PCR lasting about 6 to 11 cycles. TCRdb reanalysed the 5' RACE reads using MiXCR and keeps one entry per CDR3 protein. Of some 930,000 distinct CDR3 sequences in the sample, under 35% were seen once. Each individual donor underwent a draw of ten milliliters of peripheral blood. The data belong to a study of blood T cells in healthy people across ages. Turning to the study itself: About one barcoded beta molecule per two T cells was the capture yield of template switching.

The CDR3 contains 12 residues. Germline V lookup: CDR1 DFQATT, CDR2 SNEGSKA (reference sequence). V lost 4 bases, J lost 4 bases, and 11 bases lay in between. These data were also reused for a study on T cells of mothers and their children. That paper states: The donors comprised more than five children and their three healthy Caucasian mothers.

The source material was blood. This sequence was found in a woman in her thirties or forties in good health. V gene TRBV20-1 combines with J gene TRBJ2-7; tentatively, D is TRBD2 (7 bases). The CDR3 sequence: CSATSGTYEQYF. For the CDR3, the DNA is TGCAGTGCTACCAGCGGGACATACGAGCAGTACTTC.